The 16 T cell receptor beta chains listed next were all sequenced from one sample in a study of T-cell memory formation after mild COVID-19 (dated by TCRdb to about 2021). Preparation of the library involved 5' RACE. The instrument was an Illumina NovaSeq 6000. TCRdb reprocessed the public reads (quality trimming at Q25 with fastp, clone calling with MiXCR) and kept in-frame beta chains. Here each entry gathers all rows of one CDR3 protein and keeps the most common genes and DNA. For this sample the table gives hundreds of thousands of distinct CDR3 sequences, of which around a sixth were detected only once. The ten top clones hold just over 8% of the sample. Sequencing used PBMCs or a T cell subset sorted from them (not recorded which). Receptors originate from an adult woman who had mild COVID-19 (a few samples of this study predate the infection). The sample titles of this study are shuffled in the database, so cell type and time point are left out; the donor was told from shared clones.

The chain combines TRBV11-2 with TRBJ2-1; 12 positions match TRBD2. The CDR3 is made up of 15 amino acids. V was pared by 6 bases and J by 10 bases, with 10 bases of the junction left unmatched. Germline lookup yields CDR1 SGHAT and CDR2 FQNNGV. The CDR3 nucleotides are TGTGCCAGCAGAAGCGGACTAGCGGGGCGTTTGGAGCAGTTCTTC. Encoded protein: CASRSGLAGRLEQFF.

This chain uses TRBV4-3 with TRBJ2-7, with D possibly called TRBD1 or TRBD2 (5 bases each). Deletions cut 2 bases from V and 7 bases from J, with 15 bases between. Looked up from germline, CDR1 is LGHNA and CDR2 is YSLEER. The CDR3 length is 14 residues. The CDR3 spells CASSQQLMGEEQYF. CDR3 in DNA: TGCGCCAGCAGCCAACAACTTATGGGGGAGGAGCAGTACTTC.

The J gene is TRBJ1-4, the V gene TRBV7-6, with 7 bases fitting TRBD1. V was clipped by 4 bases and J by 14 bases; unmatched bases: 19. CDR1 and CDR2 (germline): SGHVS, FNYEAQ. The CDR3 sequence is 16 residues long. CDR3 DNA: TGTGCCAGCAGCTCATCCCTGGCGGACAGGCCTAGCGGGCTGTTTTTT. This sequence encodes CASSSSLADRPSGLFF.

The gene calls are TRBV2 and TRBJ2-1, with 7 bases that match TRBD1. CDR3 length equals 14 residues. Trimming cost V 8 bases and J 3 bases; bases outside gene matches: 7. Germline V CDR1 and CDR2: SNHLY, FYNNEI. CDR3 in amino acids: CASGTVSIYNEQFF. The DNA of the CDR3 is TGTGCCAGCGGGACAGTGAGCATCTACAATGAGCAGTTCTTC.

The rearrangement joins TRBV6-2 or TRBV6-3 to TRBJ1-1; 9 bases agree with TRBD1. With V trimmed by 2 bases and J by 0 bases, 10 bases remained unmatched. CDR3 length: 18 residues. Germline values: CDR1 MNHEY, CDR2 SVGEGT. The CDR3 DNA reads TGTGCCAGCAGTTACACCATGACAGGGACAGGGATGAACACTGAAGCTTTCTTT. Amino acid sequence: CASSYTMTGTGMNTEAFF.

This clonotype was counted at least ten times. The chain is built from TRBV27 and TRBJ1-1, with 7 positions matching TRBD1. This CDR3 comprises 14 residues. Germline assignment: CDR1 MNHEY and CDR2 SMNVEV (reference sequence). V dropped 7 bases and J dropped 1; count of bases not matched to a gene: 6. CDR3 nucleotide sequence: TGTGCCAGCACCCCAAGACAGGGGAACACTGAAGCTTTCTTT. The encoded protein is CASTPRQGNTEAFF.

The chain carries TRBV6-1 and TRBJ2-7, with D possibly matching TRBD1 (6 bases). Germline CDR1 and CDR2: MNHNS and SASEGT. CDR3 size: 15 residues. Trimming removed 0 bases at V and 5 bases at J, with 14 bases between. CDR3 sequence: CASSEAGRGEDEQYF. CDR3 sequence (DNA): TGTGCCAGCAGTGAAGCGGGCAGGGGAGAGGACGAGCAGTACTTC.

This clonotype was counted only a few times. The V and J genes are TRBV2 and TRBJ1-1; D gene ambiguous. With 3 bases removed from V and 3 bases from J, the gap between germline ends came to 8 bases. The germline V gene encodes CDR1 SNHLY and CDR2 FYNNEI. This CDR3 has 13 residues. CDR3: CASSEWEDTEAFF. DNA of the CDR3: TGTGCCAGCAGTGAGTGGGAGGACACTGAAGCTTTCTTT.

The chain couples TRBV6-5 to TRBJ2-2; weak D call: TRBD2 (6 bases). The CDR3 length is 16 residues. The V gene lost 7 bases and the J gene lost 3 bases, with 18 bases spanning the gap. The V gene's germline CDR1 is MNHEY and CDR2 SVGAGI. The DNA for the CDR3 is TGTGCCAGCACATATGGTTGGGGGGAATACACCGGGGAGCTGTTTTTT. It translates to CASTYGWGEYTGELFF.

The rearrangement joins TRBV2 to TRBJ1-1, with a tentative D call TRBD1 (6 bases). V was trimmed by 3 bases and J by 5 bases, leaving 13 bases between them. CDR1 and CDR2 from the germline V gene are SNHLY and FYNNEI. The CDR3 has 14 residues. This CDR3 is CASSDLGGGTEAFF. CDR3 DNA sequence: TGTGCCAGCAGTGATTTAGGGGGTGGAACTGAAGCTTTCTTT.

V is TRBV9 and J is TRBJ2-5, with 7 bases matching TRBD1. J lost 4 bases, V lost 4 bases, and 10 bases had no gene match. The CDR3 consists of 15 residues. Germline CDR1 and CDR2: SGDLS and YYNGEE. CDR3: CASSSETGPGETQYF. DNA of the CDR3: TGTGCCAGCAGCTCCGAGACAGGGCCAGGAGAGACCCAGTACTTC.

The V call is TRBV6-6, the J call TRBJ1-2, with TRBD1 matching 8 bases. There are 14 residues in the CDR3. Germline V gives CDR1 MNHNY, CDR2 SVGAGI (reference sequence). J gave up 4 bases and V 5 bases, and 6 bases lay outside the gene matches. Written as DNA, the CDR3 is TGTGCCAGCAGTCCTCGGACAGGGTTCTATGGCTACACCTTC. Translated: CASSPRTGFYGYTF.

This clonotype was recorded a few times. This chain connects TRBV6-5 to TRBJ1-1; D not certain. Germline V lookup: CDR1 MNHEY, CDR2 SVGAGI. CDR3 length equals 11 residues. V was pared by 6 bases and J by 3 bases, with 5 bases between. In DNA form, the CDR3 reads TGTGCCAGCAGGAGGGACACTGAAGCTTTCTTT. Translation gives CASRRDTEAFF.

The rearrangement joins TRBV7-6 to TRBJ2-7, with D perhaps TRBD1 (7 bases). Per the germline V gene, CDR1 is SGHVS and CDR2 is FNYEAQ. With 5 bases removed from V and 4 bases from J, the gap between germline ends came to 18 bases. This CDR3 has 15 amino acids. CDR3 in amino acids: CASSPGGQGVYEQYF. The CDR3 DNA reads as TGTGCCAGCAGCCCAGGGGGGCAGGGGGTGTACGAGCAGTACTTC. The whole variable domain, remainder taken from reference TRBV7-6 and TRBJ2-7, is GAGVSQSPRYKVTKRGQDVALRCDPISGHVSLYWYRQALGQGPEFLTYFNYEAQQDKSGLPNDRFSAERPEGSISTLTIQRTEQRDSAMYRCASSPGGQGVYEQYFGPGTRLTVT.

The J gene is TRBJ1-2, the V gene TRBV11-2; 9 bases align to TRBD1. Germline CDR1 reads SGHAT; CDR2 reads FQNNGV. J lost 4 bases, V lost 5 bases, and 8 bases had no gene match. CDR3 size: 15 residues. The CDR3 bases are TGTGCCAGCAGCCCCCGGACAGGGGCGTCCTATGGCTACACCTTC. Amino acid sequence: CASSPRTGASYGYTF.

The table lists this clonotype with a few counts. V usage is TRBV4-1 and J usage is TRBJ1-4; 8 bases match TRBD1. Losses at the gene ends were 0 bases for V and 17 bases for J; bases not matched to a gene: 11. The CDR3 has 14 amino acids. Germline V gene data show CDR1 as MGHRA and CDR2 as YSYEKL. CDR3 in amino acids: CASSQENTDRVGFF. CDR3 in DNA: TGCGCCAGCAGCCAAGAGAACACGGACAGGGTTGGTTTTTTT.